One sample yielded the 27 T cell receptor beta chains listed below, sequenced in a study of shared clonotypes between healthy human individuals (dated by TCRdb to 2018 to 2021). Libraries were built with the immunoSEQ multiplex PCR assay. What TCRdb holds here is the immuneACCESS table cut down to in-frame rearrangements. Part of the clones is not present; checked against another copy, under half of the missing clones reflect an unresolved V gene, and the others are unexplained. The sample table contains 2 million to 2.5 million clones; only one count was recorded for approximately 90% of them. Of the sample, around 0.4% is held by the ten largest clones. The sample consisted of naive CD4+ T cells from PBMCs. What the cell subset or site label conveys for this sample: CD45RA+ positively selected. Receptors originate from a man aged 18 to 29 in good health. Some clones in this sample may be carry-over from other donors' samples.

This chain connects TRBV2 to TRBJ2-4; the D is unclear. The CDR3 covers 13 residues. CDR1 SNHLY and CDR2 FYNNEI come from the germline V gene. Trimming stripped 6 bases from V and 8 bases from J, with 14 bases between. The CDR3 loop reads CASRGIKRDIQYF. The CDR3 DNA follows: TGTGCCAGCAGGGGCATAAAAAGGGACATTCAGTACTTC.

In DNA form, the CDR3 reads TGTGCCATTCCCCTGAACACCGGGGAGCTGTTTTTT. Translating it yields CAIPLNTGELFF. This rearrangement joins TRBV19 to TRBJ2-2; D is ambiguous. The V and J ends lost 10 bases and 1 base respectively, with 7 bases between them. CDR1 is LNHDA and CDR2 is SQIVND in the germline V gene (reference sequence). The CDR3 sequence is 12 residues long.

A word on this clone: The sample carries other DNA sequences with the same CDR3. CDR3 DNA: TGTGCCAGCAGTGGGTCCTCCTACGAGCAGTACTTC. This gives the protein CASSGSSYEQYF. The chain uses TRBV2 and TRBJ2-7; unclear D gene. Germline lookup yields CDR1 SNHLY and CDR2 FYNNEI. Trimming removed 4 bases from V and 0 bases from J, with 4 bases in between. This CDR3 comprises 12 residues.

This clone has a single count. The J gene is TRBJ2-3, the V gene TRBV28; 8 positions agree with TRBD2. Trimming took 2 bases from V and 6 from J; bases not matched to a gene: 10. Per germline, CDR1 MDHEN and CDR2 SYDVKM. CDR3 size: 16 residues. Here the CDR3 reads CASSLRGAGEEDTQYF. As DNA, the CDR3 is TGTGCCAGCAGTTTACGGGGAGCGGGAGAAGAGGATACGCAGTATTTT.

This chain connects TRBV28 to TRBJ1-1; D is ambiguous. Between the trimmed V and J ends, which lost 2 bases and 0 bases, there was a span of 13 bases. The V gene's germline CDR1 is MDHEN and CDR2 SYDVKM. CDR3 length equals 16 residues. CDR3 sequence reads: CASSLGYSSLNTEAFF. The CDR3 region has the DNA TGTGCCAGCAGTTTAGGGTACAGCTCCCTGAACACTGAAGCTTTCTTT.

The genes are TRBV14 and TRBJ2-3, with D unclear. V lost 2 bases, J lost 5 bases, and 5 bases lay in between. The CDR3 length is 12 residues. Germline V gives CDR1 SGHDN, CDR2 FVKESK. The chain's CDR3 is CASSQWVDTQYF. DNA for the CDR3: TGTGCCAGCAGCCAATGGGTAGATACGCAGTATTTT.

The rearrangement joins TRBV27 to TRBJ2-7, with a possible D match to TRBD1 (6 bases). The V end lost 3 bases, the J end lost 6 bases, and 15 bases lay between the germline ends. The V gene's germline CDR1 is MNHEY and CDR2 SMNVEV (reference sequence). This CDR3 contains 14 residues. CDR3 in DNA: TGTGCCAGCAGTTTGGACAGAACCCACGCCGAGCAGTACTTC. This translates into CASSLDRTHAEQYF.

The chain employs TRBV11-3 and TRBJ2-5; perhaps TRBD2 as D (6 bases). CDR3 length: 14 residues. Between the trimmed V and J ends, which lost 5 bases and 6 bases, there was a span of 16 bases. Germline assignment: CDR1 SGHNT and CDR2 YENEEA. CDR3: CASSLPPSVKTQYF. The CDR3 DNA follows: TGTGCCAGCAGCCTCCCCCCTAGCGTGAAGACCCAGTACTTC.

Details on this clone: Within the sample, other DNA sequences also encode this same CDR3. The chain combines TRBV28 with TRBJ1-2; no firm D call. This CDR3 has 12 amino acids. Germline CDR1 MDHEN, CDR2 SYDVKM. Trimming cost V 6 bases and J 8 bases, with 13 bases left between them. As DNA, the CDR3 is TGTGCCAGCAGCCCTCCGGGCGGGGGCTACACCTTC. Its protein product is CASSPPGGGYTF.

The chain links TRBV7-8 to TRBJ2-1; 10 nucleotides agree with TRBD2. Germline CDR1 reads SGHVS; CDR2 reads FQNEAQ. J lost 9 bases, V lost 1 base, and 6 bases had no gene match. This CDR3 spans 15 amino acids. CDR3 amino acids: CASSLGAEREGEQFF. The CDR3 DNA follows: TGTGCCAGCAGCTTAGGGGCGGAGCGGGAGGGTGAGCAGTTCTTC.

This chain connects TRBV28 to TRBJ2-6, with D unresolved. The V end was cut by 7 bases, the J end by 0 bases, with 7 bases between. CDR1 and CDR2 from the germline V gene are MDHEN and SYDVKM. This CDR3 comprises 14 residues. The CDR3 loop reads CASNGFSGANVLTF. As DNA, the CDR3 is TGTGCCAGCAATGGCTTCTCTGGGGCCAACGTCCTGACTTTC.

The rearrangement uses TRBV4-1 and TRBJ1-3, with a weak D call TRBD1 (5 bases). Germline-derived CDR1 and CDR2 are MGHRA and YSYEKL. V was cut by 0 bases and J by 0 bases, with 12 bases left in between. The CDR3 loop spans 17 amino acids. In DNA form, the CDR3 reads TGCGCCAGCAGCCAAGATTGGGACGGAAGCTCTGGAAACACCATATATTTT. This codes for CASSQDWDGSSGNTIYF.

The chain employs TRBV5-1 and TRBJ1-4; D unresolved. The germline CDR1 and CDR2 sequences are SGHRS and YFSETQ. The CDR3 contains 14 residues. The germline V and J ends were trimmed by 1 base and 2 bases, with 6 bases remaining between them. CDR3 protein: CASSLRNTNEKLFF. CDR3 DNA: TGCGCCAGCAGCTTGAGGAATACTAATGAAAAACTGTTTTTT. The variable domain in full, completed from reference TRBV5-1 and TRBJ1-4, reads KAGVTQTPRYLIKTRGQQVTLSCSPISGHRSVSWYQQTPGQGLQFLFEYFSETQRNKGNFPGRFSGRQFSNSRSEMNVSTLELGDSALYLCASSLRNTNEKLFFGSGTQLSVL.

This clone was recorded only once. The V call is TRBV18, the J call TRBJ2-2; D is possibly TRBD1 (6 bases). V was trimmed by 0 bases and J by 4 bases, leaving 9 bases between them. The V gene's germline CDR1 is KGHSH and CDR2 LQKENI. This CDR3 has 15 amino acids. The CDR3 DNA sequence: TGTGCCAGCTCACCACCGTCAGGGGTCACCGGGGAGCTGTTTTTT. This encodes CASSPPSGVTGELFF.

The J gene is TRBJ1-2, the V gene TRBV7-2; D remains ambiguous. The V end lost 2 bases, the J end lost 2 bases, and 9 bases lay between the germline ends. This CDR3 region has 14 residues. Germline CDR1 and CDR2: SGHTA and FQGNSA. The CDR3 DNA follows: TGTGCCAGCAGCTTAATAACACAGAACTATGGCTACACCTTC. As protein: CASSLITQNYGYTF.

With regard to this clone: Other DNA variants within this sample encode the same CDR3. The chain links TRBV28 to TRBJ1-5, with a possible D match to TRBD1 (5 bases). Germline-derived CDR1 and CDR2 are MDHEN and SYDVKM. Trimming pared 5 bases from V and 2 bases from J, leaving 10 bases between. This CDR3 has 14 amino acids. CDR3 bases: TGTGCCAGCAGTGCGGGGGGGGGCAATCAGCCCCAGCATTTT. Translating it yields CASSAGGGNQPQHF.

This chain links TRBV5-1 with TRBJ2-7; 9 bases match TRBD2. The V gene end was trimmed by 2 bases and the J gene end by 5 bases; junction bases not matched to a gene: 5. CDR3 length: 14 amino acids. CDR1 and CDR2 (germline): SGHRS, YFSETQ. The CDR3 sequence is CASSLTGTSNEQYF. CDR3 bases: TGCGCCAGCAGCTTAACCGGGACTAGCAACGAGCAGTACTTC.

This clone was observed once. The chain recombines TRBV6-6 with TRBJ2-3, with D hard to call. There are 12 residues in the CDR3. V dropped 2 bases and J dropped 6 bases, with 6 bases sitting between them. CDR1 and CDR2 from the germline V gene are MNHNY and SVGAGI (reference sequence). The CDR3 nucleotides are TGTGCCAGCAGTTACGGGCGGGATACGCAGTATTTT. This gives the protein CASSYGRDTQYF.

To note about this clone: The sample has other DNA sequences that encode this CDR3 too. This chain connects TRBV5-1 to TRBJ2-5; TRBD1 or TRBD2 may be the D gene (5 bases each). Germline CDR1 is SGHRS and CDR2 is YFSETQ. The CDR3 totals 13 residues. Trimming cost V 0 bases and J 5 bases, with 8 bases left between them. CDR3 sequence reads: CASSLGWGETQYF. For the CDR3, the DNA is TGCGCCAGCAGCTTGGGCTGGGGGGAGACCCAGTACTTC.

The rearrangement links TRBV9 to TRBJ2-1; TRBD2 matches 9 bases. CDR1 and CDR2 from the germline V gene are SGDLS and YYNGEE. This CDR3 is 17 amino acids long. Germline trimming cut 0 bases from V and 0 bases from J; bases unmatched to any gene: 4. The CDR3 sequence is CASSVARTSASYNEQFF. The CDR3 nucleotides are TGTGCCAGCAGCGTAGCTCGGACTAGCGCCTCCTACAATGAGCAGTTCTTC.

The CDR3, as DNA: TGTGCCAGCAGTCTTAGGGGGCGGGAGCAGTTCTTC. Protein product: CASSLRGREQFF. The V and J genes are TRBV7-2 and TRBJ2-1; 7 bases map to TRBD1. Germline V gene data show CDR1 as SGHTA and CDR2 as FQGNSA. This CDR3 spans 12 amino acids. J was trimmed by 10 bases and V by 6 bases; bases with no gene match: 6.

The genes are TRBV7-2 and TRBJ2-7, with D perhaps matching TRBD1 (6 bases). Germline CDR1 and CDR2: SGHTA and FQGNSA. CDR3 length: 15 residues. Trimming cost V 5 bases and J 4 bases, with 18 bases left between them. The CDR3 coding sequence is TGTGCCAGCAGCAAACAGGGTAGTGGGTATTACGAGCAGTACTTC. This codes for CASSKQGSGYYEQYF.

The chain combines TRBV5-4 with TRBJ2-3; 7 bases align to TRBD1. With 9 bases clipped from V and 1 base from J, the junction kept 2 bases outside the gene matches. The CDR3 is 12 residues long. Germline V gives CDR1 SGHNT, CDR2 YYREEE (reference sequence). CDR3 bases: TGTGCCACAGGGGGTGGCACAGATACGCAGTATTTT. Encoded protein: CATGGGTDTQYF. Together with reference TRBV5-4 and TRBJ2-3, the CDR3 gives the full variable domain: ETGVTQSPTHLIKTRGQQVTLRCSSQSGHNTVSWYQQALGQGPQFIFQYYREEENGRGNFPPRFSGLQFPNYSSELNVNALELDDSALYLCATGGGTDTQYFGPGTRLTVL.

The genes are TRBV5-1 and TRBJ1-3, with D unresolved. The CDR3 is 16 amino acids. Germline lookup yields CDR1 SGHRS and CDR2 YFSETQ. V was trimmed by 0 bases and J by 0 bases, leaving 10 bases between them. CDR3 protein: CASSLDEGGSGNTIYF. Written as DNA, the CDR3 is TGCGCCAGCAGCTTGGATGAGGGAGGCTCTGGAAACACCATATATTTT.

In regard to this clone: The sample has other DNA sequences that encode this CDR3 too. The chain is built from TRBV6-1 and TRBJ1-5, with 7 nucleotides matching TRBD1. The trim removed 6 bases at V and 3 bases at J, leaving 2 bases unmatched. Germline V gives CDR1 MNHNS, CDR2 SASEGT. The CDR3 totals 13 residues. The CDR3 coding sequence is TGTGCCAGCAGAGGACAGGCCAATCAGCCCCAGCATTTT. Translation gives CASRGQANQPQHF.

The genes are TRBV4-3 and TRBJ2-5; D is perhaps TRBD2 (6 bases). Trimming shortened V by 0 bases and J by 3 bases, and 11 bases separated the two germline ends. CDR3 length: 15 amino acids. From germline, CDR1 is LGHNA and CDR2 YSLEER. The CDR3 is CASSQERGLEETQYF. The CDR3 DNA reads TGCGCCAGCAGCCAAGAGCGGGGTTTGGAAGAGACCCAGTACTTC.

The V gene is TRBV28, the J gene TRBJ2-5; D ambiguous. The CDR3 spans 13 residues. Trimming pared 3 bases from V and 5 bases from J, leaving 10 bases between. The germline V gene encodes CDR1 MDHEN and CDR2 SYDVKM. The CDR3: CASSFGMEETQYF. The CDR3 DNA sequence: TGTGCCAGCAGTTTCGGTATGGAGGAGACCCAGTACTTC.